The clone carrying this T cell receptor beta chain has at least ten counts. Its antigen is not identified. This record comes from a study of T-cell memory formation after mild COVID-19. Overall study context: TCR clusters were largely donor specific.

TCRdb re-called the 5' RACE reads through MiXCR, storing one row per CDR3 protein. The table lists around 300,000 distinct CDR3 sequences, about 13% of them singletons. Study results and caveats: Several responding clones turned up in pre-infection memory, indicating that cross-reactive memory may have taken part.

The germline V and J ends were trimmed by 1 base and 0 bases, with 10 bases remaining between them. This CDR3 has 15 amino acids. Per the germline V gene, CDR1 is SGHAT and CDR2 is FQNNGV. The TCR originated in a man between 18 and 35 years old who had mild COVID-19 (a few samples of this study predate the infection). Cell type and time point are not known. Sequenced: PBMCs or a T cell subset sorted from them (not recorded which). The chain recombines TRBV11-2 with TRBJ2-7, with a possible D match to TRBD1 (6 bases). In DNA, the CDR3 is TGTGCCAGCAGCTTAGTCCAGGGGAGCTCCTACGAGCAGTACTTC. Translation gives CASSLVQGSSYEQYF. The complete variable domain, with remaining parts taken from reference TRBV11-2 and TRBJ2-7, reads EAGVAQSPRYKIIEKRQSVAFWCNPISGHATLYWYQQILGQGPKLLIQFQNNGVVDDSQLPKDRFSAERLKGVDSTLKIQPAKLEDSAVYLCASSLVQGSSYEQYFGPGTRLTVT.